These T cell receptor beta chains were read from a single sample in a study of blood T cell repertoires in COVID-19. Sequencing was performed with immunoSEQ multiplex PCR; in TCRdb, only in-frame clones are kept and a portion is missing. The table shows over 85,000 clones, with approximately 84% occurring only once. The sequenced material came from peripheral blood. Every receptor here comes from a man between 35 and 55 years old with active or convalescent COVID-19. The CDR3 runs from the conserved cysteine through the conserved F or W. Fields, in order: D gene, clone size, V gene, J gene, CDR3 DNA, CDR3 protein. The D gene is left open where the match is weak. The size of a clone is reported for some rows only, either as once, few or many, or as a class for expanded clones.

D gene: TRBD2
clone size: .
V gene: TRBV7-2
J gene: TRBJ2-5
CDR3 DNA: TGTGCCACGACCCTAGCGGGGGGGTTCGGAGAGACCCAGTACTTC
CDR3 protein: CATTLAGGFGETQYF

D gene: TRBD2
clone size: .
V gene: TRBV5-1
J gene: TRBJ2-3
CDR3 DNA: TGCGCCAGCAGTCCCGACCGGCGGGGGGCAACAGATACGCAGTATTTT
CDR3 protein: CASSPDRRGATDTQYF

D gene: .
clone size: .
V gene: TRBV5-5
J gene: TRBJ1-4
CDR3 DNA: TGTGCCAGCAGCCCTGGGGCAGGGCGGCGGGAAAAACTGTTTTTT
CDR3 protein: CASSPGAGRREKLFF

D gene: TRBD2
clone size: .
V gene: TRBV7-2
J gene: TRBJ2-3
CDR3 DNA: TGTGCCAGCAGCTCCCGGGGGGGCCCAGATACGCAGTATTTT
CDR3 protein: CASSSRGGPDTQYF

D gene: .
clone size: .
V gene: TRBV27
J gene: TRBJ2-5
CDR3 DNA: TGTGCCAGCAGTTTGAGCAGGCAAGAGACCCAGTACTTC
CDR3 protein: CASSLSRQETQYF

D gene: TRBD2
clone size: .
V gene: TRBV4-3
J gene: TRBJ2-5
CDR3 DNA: TGCGCCAGCAGCCAAGATCTTTCGGCGGGGGGGGAGACCCAGTACTTC
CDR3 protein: CASSQDLSAGGETQYF

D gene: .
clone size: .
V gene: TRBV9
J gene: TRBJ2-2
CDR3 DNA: TGTGCCAGCAGCGCCCTAACGGGGGAGTTTGCCGGGGAGCTGTTTTTT
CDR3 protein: CASSALTGEFAGELFF

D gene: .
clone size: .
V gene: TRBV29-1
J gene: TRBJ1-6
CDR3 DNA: TGCAGCGTTCAGTCGACAGGATCAGATTCACCCCTCCACTTT
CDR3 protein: CSVQSTGSDSPLHF

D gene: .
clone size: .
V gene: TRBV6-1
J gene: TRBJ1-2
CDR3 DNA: TGTGCCAGCAGTGAAGGTAGCTATGGCTACACCTTC
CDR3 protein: CASSEGSYGYTF

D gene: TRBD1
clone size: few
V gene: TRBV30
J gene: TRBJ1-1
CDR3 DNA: TGTGCCTGGCGGCACCGCATGACAGGGGCCACTGAAGCTTTCTTT
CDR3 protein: CAWRHRMTGATEAFF

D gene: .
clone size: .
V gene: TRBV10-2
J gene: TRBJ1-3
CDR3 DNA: TGCGCCAGCAGTGAGTCGCGGGCGGGGTTCCGTGGAAACACCATATATTTT
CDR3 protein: CASSESRAGFRGNTIYF

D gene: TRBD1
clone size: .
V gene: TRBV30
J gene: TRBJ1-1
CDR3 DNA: TGTGCCTGGAGCCGGGACAGAGCTGAGGCTTTCTTT
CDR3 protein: CAWSRDRAEAFF

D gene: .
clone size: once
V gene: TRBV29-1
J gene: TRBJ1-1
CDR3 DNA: TGCAGCGTTGAATTTGCAGGAAGATCCGAAGCTTTCTTT
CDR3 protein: CSVEFAGRSEAFF

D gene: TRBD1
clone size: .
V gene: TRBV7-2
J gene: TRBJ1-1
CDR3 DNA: TGTGCCAGCACCCACAGGGGAATGAACACTGAAGCTTTCTTT
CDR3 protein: CASTHRGMNTEAFF

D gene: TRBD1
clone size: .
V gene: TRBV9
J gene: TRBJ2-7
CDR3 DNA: TGTGCCAGCGGGACAGGGGGCTACGAGCAGTACTTC
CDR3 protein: CASGTGGYEQYF

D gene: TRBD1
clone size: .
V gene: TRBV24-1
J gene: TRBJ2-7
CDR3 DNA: TGTGCCACCAGTGATTTGTTCCCGCGGTTGGTGGACAGGGGGCGTGATGAGCAGTACTTC
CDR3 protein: CATSDLFPRLVDRGRDEQYF

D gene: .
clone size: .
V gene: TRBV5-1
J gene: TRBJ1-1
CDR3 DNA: TGCGCCAGCAGCGAACAGGGTAGGACTGAAGCTTTCTTT
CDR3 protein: CASSEQGRTEAFF

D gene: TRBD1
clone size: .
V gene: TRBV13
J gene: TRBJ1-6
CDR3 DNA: TGTGCCAGCAGCTTAATGAGACAGGGTCTATCGAATTCACCCCTCCACTTT
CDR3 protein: CASSLMRQGLSNSPLHF

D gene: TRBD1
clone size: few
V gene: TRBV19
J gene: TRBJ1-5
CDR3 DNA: TGTGCCAGTAGCGGACAGGTTAATAGCAATCAGCCCCAGCATTTT
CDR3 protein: CASSGQVNSNQPQHF

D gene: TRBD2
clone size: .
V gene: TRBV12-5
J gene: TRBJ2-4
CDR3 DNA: TGTGCTAGTGGCTCGGGACTAGCGGGGACCTTAGCCAAAAACATTCAGTACTTC
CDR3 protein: CASGSGLAGTLAKNIQYF

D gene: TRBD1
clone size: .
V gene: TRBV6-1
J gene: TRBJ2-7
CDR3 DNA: TGTGCCAGCAGTGGACCGGACAGGGGGCGCTGGGACGAGCAGTACTTC
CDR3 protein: CASSGPDRGRWDEQYF

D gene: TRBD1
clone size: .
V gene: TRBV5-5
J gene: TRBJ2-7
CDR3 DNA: TGTGCCAGCAGCTTGGATCAGGGACAGGGATACGAGCAGTACTTC
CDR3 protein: CASSLDQGQGYEQYF

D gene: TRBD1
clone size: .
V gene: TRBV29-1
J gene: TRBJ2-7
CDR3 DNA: TGCAGCGTTAACGGACAGGGGCCCCACCTTCGGGACGAGCAGTACTTC
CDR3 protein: CSVNGQGPHLRDEQYF

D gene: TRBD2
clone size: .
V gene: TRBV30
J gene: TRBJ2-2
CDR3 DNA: TGTGCCTGGTTAGGACTAGCGGGGACCGGGGAGCTGTTTTTT
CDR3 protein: CAWLGLAGTGELFF

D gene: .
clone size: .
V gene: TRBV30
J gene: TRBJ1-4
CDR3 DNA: TGTGCCTCCACGGGGGCAACTAATGAAAAACTGTTTTTT
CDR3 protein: CASTGATNEKLFF

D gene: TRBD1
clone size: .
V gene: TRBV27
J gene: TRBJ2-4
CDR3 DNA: TGTGCCAGCAGGGCCGGGACAGGCGAAAACATTCAGTACTTC
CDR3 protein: CASRAGTGENIQYF

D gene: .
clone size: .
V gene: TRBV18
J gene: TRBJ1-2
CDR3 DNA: TGTGCCAGCCAAAGGGACTCGACAGTGATGGGGTACACCTTC
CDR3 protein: CASQRDSTVMGYTF